This T cell receptor beta chain was captured in a study of OX40 agonist ivuxolimab in advanced cancers. General study points: Relative to CD4+, CD8+ T cells held more expanded clones on average. Some nonresponders also had low normalized T-cell clonal expansion.

On this clone: Its antigen remains unidentified.

Assay: immunoSEQ multiplex PCR; the TCRdb copy retains only in-frame clones and omits some. The table includes some 40,000 clones, roughly 90% detected once. The junction had 17 bases not matched to a gene; V was cut back by 5 bases and J by 2 bases. The germline gives CDR1 SEHNR, CDR2 FQNEAQ (reference sequence). The CDR3 has 18 amino acids. The specimen was CD4+ or CD8+ T cells sorted from blood, collected in a trial of the OX40 agonist ivuxolimab. This clonotype was sampled from an adult with an advanced solid tumor such as melanoma, head and neck, liver or kidney cancer. The rearrangement joins TRBV7-9 to TRBJ2-7, with 8 bases aligning to TRBD1. In nucleotides, the CDR3 is TGTGCCAGCAGCCCAGCGGGCGGACAGGGCCTAGAGACCTACGAGCAGTACTTC. Translation: CASSPAGGQGLETYEQYF.